These 20 T cell receptor beta chains share one sample of origin, sequenced in a study of blood T cell repertoires in COVID-19. Assay used: immunoSEQ multiplex PCR; TCRdb lists only in-frame clones, some missing. This table has around 160,000 clones, 70% to 90% appearing once. Sequencing input: peripheral blood. All receptors derive from a man in his late teens or twenties with acute or convalescent COVID-19.

This chain joins TRBV9 and TRBJ1-6, with 7 bases matching TRBD1. The CDR3 consists of 15 residues. Germline trimming cut 4 bases from V and 7 bases from J; bases unmatched to any gene: 8. In germline, CDR1 is SGDLS, CDR2 YYNGEE. CDR3: CASSSSPGQNSPLHF. The CDR3 nucleotides read TGTGCCAGCAGCAGCAGCCCGGGACAGAATTCACCCCTCCACTTT.

The chain has TRBV2 and TRBJ1-1, with 11 bases aligning to TRBD1. Per germline, CDR1 SNHLY and CDR2 FYNNEI. The junction had 8 bases not matched to a gene; V was cut back by 6 bases and J by 5 bases. The CDR3 contains 15 residues. The CDR3 bases are TGTGCCAGCAGGATGGACAGGGGGCCTGAGACTGAAGCTTTCTTT. This encodes CASRMDRGPETEAFF.

The chain's CDR3 is CSVNTDTQYF. In nucleotides, the CDR3 is TGCAGCGTCAACACAGATACGCAGTATTTT. The chain is built from TRBV29-1 and TRBJ2-3; D is undetermined. V shed 6 bases and J shed 2 bases, with 3 bases lying between them. Germline V CDR1 and CDR2: SQVTM, ANQGSEA. The CDR3 length is 10 residues.

J is TRBJ2-5 and V is TRBV3-1 (or the pseudogene TRBV3-2); 8 bases agree with TRBD1. V gave up 1 base and J gave up 4 bases; unmatched junction bases: 5. This CDR3 is 15 amino acids long. CDR1 is LGHDT, CDR2 YNNKEL, per germline (reference sequence). CDR3 sequence: CASSQVSGGVETQYF. Here the CDR3 DNA reads TGTGCCAGCAGCCAAGTCTCAGGGGGCGTAGAGACCCAGTACTTC.

The chain is built from TRBV24-1 and TRBJ2-1, with 8 bases fitting TRBD1. J lost 5 bases, V lost 3 bases, and 8 bases had no gene match. The length of the CDR3 is 16 residues. CDR1 KGHDR and CDR2 SFDVKD come from the germline V gene. DNA of the CDR3: TGTGCCACCAGTGATAGGGACAGGTCAATTAACAATGAGCAGTTCTTC. This codes for CATSDRDRSINNEQFF.

CDR3 amino acids: CASSLRGLTSGNTIYF. Here the CDR3 DNA reads TGTGCCAGCAGCTTAAGGGGGCTGACCTCTGGAAACACCATATATTTT. V usage is TRBV7-9 and J usage is TRBJ1-3; 7 positions match TRBD1. Losses at the gene ends were 2 bases for V and 0 bases for J; bases not matched to a gene: 4. CDR3 size: 16 residues. CDR1 is SEHNR, CDR2 FQNEAQ, per germline (reference sequence).

V and J are TRBV4-2 and TRBJ2-3; TRBD1 is a possible D gene (6 bases). Trimming pared 0 bases from V and 4 bases from J, leaving 14 bases between. Germline V gene lookup returns CDR1 LGHNA and CDR2 YNFKEQ. This CDR3 region has 16 residues. CDR3 nucleotide sequence: TGTGCCAGCAGCCAAGATGCAGGGGAAATCGCAGATACGCAGTATTTT. It codes for CASSQDAGEIADTQYF.

This chain links TRBV30 with TRBJ2-7, with 10 nucleotides matching TRBD2. This CDR3 comprises 15 residues. Germline trimming cut 3 bases from V and 2 bases from J; bases unmatched to any gene: 7. The germline V gene has CDR1 GTSNPN and CDR2 SVGIG (reference sequence). The CDR3 nucleotides are TGTGCCTGGAGCCCGACTCTAGCGGGGGCCTACGAGCAGTACTTC. The encoded protein is CAWSPTLAGAYEQYF.

The chain is built from TRBV15 and TRBJ2-1, with D unresolved. The V and J ends lost 0 bases and 4 bases respectively, with 7 bases between them. The CDR3 runs 14 residues. Germline loops: CDR1 LNHNV, CDR2 YYDKDF (reference sequence). The CDR3 loop reads CATSRDLGYNEQFF. The CDR3 nucleotides read TGTGCCACCAGCAGAGATCTCGGGTACAATGAGCAGTTCTTC.

V gene TRBV2 combines with J gene TRBJ1-2; D is ambiguous. CDR3 length: 11 residues. V gave up 7 bases and J gave up 4 bases, with 7 bases separating them. The germline gives CDR1 SNHLY, CDR2 FYNNEI. The CDR3 sequence: CASIRIYGYTF. CDR3 coding DNA: TGTGCCAGCATCCGTATCTATGGCTACACCTTC.

The chain carries TRBV1 and TRBJ1-1; the table calls TRBD1, which could not be checked here. TRBV1 is a pseudogene segment. This CDR3 comprises 18 residues. DNA for the CDR3: TGCACCAGCAGCCAAGATTGTAACGGACAGGGGGCGATCACTGAAGCTTTCTTT. Translated: CTSSQDCNGQGAITEAFF.

This rearrangement joins TRBV28 to TRBJ1-2; maybe TRBD1 (5 bases). Trimming shortened V by 1 base and J by 2 bases, and 8 bases separated the two germline ends. The CDR3 runs 14 residues. CDR1 is MDHEN, CDR2 SYDVKM, per germline. For the CDR3, the DNA is TGTGCCAGCAGTTTATCAGGGCTCAACTATGGCTACACCTTC. This encodes CASSLSGLNYGYTF.

The chain couples TRBV7-3 to TRBJ2-2; 7 nucleotides match TRBD1. The CDR3 loop spans 16 amino acids. Germline CDR1 reads SGHTA; CDR2 reads FQGTGA. J was trimmed by 6 bases and V by 0 bases; bases with no gene match: 7. CDR3 sequence (DNA): TGTGCCAGCAGCTTAACGTCAGGGGGTGGTTCCGGGGAGCTGTTTTTT. Its protein product is CASSLTSGGGSGELFF.

The gene calls are TRBV7-8 and TRBJ2-7; D perhaps matches TRBD1 (7 bases). The CDR3 runs 14 residues. CDR1 is SGHVS, CDR2 FQNEAQ, per germline. The germline V and J ends were trimmed by 1 base and 4 bases, with 11 bases remaining between them. CDR3 DNA: TGTGCCAGCAGCTTAGAGGCAGGGGGGTACGAGCAGTACGTC. It specifies CASSLEAGGYEQYV.

V usage is TRBV12-5 and J usage is TRBJ2-3; TRBD1 matches at 10 bases. Germline V lookup: CDR1 LGHNT, CDR2 FRNRAP. CDR3 length: 20 amino acids. V was clipped by 0 bases and J by 2 bases; unmatched bases: 14. CDR3 in amino acids: CASGLVRDGTGAFSTDTQYF. CDR3 DNA sequence: TGTGCTAGTGGTTTGGTACGTGACGGGACAGGGGCGTTCTCCACAGATACGCAGTATTTT.

The rearrangement joins TRBV3-1 (or the pseudogene TRBV3-2) to TRBJ2-3, with TRBD2 matching over 8 bases. V lost 3 bases and J lost 0; bases outside the gene matches: 5. The CDR3 sequence is 16 residues long. Germline CDR1 and CDR2: LGHDT and YNNKEL (reference sequence). The CDR3 reads CASSQLGGGSTDTQYF. The CDR3 DNA reads as TGTGCCAGCAGCCAGCTCGGGGGGGGAAGCACAGATACGCAGTATTTT.

The chain carries TRBV7-6 and TRBJ1-4; TRBD1 matches 8 bases. This CDR3 has 15 amino acids. The germline CDR1 and CDR2 sequences are SGHVS and FNYEAQ. V was pared by 5 bases and J by 4 bases, with 6 bases of the junction left unmatched. In nucleotides, the CDR3 is TGTGCCAGCAGCCTGGGACAGGTCGATAATGAAAAACTGTTTTTT. Translation: CASSLGQVDNEKLFF.

The chain couples TRBV28 to TRBJ1-1; D gene unclear. CDR1 MDHEN and CDR2 SYDVKM come from the germline V gene. V lost 7 bases, J lost 3 bases, and 6 bases lay in between. The CDR3 consists of 11 residues. The CDR3 DNA follows: TGTGCCAGCACCGTTGACACTGAAGCTTTCTTT. The encoded protein is CASTVDTEAFF.

The rearrangement joins TRBV28 to TRBJ2-7; D is ambiguous. Trimming left V 8 bases short and J 3 bases short, with 11 bases between. The CDR3 extends over 12 amino acids. Germline CDR1 MDHEN, CDR2 SYDVKM. The CDR3, as DNA: TGTGCCAGCGGCCTCAGATACTACGAGCAGTACGTC. The encoded protein is CASGLRYYEQYV.

The rearrangement links TRBV25-1 to TRBJ1-3; the D is unclear. CDR1 MGHDK and CDR2 SYGVNS come from the germline V gene. CDR3 length: 15 residues. Deletions cut 7 bases from V and 4 bases from J, with 17 bases between. DNA of the CDR3: TGTGCCAGCAAGCCGAGGGTAGGGCGAGGAAACACCATATATTTT. It codes for CASKPRVGRGNTIYF.